The T cell receptor beta chain described here comes from a study of T and B cells in COVID-19 patients. TRB was amplified from about 260-540 ng of blood genomic DNA. TRB rearrangements were amplified by multiplex PCR with BIOMED2 TRB-A/B primers. One entry per CDR3 protein, called by TCRdb with MiXCR from the multiplex PCR reads. The data hold around 20,000 distinct CDR3 sequences, with 25% to 30% observed a single time. The CDR3 is 16 residues long. The V and J ends lost 5 bases and 3 bases, in that order; junction bases with no gene match: 6. The germline CDR1 and CDR2 sequences are KGHSH and LQKENI. Ten or more counts support this clonotype.

This rearrangement joins TRBV18 to TRBJ2-1; 11 bases are shared with TRBD2. The receptor comes from a human donor who had recovered from COVID-19. The sample consisted of blood. This CDR3 is CASSSGLAEGYNEQFF. As DNA, the CDR3 is TGTGCCAGCTCATCGGGACTAGCGGAGGGCTACAATGAGCAGTTCTTC. The full variable domain, rest sourced from reference TRBV18 and TRBJ2-1, is NAGVMQNPRHLVRRRGQEARLRCSPMKGHSHVYWYRQLPEEGLKFMVYLQKENIIDESGMPKERFSAEFPKEGPSILRIQQVVRGDSAAYFCASSSGLAEGYNEQFFGPGTRLTVL.